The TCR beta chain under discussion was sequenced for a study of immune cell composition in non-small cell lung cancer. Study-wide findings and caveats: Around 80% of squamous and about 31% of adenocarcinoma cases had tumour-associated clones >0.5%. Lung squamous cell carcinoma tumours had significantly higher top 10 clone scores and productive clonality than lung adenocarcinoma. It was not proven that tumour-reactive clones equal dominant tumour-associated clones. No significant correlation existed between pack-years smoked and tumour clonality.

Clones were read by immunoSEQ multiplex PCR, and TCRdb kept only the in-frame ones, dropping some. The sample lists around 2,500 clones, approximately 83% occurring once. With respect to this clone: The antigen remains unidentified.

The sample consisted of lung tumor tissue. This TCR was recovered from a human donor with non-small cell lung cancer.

CDR3 in DNA: TGTGCCAGCAGTTCCTTGACAGGGTTGGACACTGAAGCTTTCTTT. Amino acids: CASSSLTGLDTEAFF. J is TRBJ1-1 and V is TRBV6-5; 7 bases map to TRBD1. The germline gives CDR1 MNHEY, CDR2 SVGAGI. This CDR3 region has 15 residues. Germline trimming cut 4 bases from V and 3 bases from J; bases unmatched to any gene: 8.